This passage covers 25 T cell receptor beta chains from one sample sequenced in a study of molecular identifiers for immune sequencing clone quantification. TCRdb processed the PCR reads anew with MiXCR; each CDR3 protein has one entry. In the table there are hundreds of thousands of distinct CDR3 sequences, roughly 24% of which are singletons. The sample taken for sequencing was naive CD8+ T cells from blood, with Jurkat cell RNA spiked in. Subset noted: FACS-sorted CD8+CD4-CCR7+CD45RA+ naive T cells. These receptors were obtained from a human donor in good health. Some libraries in this study had Jurkat cell RNA spiked in.

For this clonotype: One junction end does not reproduce the germline sequence, and a read error may be involved. The V call is TRBV20-1, the J call TRBJ2-7; no firm D call. Germline CDR1 is DFQATT and CDR2 is SNEGSKA (reference sequence). CDR3 length: 13 residues. CDR3 in amino acids: CSADARDENEQHF. In DNA form, the CDR3 reads TGCAGTGCAGACGCTAGGGATGAGAACGAGCAGCACTTC.

Points on this clonotype: This may stem from a read error, because a much larger clone lies one nucleotide away. The CDR3 DNA is TGCGCCAGCAGCCAAGGTCGAAGAGGCTACACCTTC. This codes for CASSQGRRGYTF. The J gene is TRBJ1-2, the V gene TRBV4-1; D is unclear. Trimming took 1 base from V and 8 from J, leaving 8 bases between them. The CDR3 is 12 amino acids. The germline CDR1 and CDR2 sequences are MGHRA and YSYEKL.

This clonotype was seen only a few times. In DNA form, the CDR3 reads TGTGCCAGCAGCTTTGAGAGACACCCAACCACCGGGGAGCTGTTTTTT. Translating it yields CASSFERHPTTGELFF. The chain links TRBV7-9 to TRBJ2-2; D gene uncertain. Germline V gene sequence: CDR1 SEHNR, CDR2 FQNEAQ (reference sequence). V was pared by 3 bases and J by 4 bases, with 15 bases between. CDR3 length equals 16 residues.

V usage is TRBV20-1 and J usage is TRBJ2-7; D is unresolved. The germline V gene has CDR1 DFQATT and CDR2 SNEGSKA (reference sequence). The V and J ends lost 4 bases and 3 bases respectively, with 22 bases between them. The CDR3 extends over 16 amino acids. The CDR3 loop is CSAIDPESSRVYEQYF. As DNA, the CDR3 is TGCAGTGCTATAGATCCGGAATCCTCCCGAGTCTACGAGCAGTACTTC.

The V gene is TRBV11-2, the J gene TRBJ2-6, with 7 nucleotides matching TRBD2. CDR1 is SGHAT and CDR2 is FQNNGV in the germline V gene. The CDR3 spans 18 residues. After removal of 5 bases from V and 4 bases from J, the junction contained 14 bases not matched to a gene. For the CDR3, the DNA is TGTGCCAGCAGCCGGGGGGTATCACAAAGATCCGGGGCCAACGTCCTGACTTTC. Amino acids: CASSRGVSQRSGANVLTF.

This clonotype was seen only a few times. The J gene is TRBJ2-2, the V gene TRBV9; unclear D gene. Looked up from germline, CDR1 is SGDLS and CDR2 is YYNGEE. Trimming took 0 bases from V and 1 from J, leaving 7 bases between them. The CDR3 sequence is 15 residues long. Here the CDR3 DNA reads TGTGCCAGCAGCGTAGATCTGGGGAACACCGGGGAGCTGTTTTTT. Its protein product is CASSVDLGNTGELFF.

On this clonotype itself: This may be a read error, as it is one base from a much larger clone. This chain links TRBV29-1 with TRBJ2-2; weak D call: TRBD1 (6 bases). The germline V gene encodes CDR1 SQVTM and CDR2 ANQGSEA. With 8 bases removed from V and 4 bases from J, the gap between germline ends came to 17 bases. The CDR3 has 14 residues. CDR3 nucleotides: TGCAGCAAAGTCGGGGACACTTGCACCGGGGAGCTGTTTTTT. Protein sequence: CSKVGDTCTGELFF.

For this clonotype: A read error may be the cause here, since a much bigger clone is one base away. V gene TRBV13 combines with J gene TRBJ2-3; possible D gene TRBD2, 6 bases. The V and J ends lost 4 bases and 2 bases respectively, with 25 bases between them. This CDR3 region has 19 residues. CDR1 is PRHDT and CDR2 is FYEKMQ in the germline V gene (reference sequence). CDR3: CASSSAKSRGTWDTDTQYF. The CDR3 region has the DNA TGTGCCAGCAGCTCAGCGAAATCCCGCGGGACGTGGGACACAGATACGCAGTATTTT.

Note on this clonotype: A read error is possible here, since a much larger clone lies one base away. As the CDR3 is not closed by the conserved phenylalanine or tryptophan, this likely results from a read error. The limits of the CDR3 on the DNA are not certain, so only TCRdb's listed CDR3 is given. V gene TRBV6-1 combines with J gene TRBJ2-7; the DNA was not used to check the table's D call, TRBD1. Both ends counted, the CDR3 spans 14 residues. Germline CDR1 MNHNS, CDR2 SASEGT. The CDR3 sequence: CASSEAVSARALTL.

About this clonotype itself: A read error may explain this, as a much larger clone is one base away. J is TRBJ2-7 and V is TRBV7-9, with D perhaps given as TRBD1 or TRBD2 (5 bases each). In germline, CDR1 is SEHNR, CDR2 FQNEAQ (reference sequence). V was cut by 7 bases and J by 7 bases, with 23 bases left in between. This CDR3 contains 15 residues. The CDR3 sequence is CASNSPGPVLLEQYF. CDR3 DNA sequence: TGTGCCAGCAACTCTCCGGGACCAGTGCTTCTGGAGCAGTACTTC.

About this clonotype itself: A much bigger clone sits one base away, suggesting this may be a read error. The rearrangement joins TRBV7-2 to TRBJ1-1, with D perhaps TRBD1 (5 bases). CDR1 SGHTA and CDR2 FQGNSA come from the germline V gene. The CDR3 is made up of 15 amino acids. CDR3 sequence reads: CAGSLDIAGLTEAFF. The DNA of the CDR3 is TGTGCCGGCAGCTTAGATATCGCAGGGCTCACTGAAGCTTTCTTT.

This clonotype was seen a handful of times. The rearrangement links TRBV12-3 or TRBV12-4 to TRBJ2-3; possibly TRBD1 or TRBD2 for D (6 bases each). The CDR3 is 15 amino acids. The ends were cut back, 2 bases at V and 1 base at J, with 10 bases in the middle. CDR3 coding DNA: TGTGCCAGCAGTTTAAGGGGGGACGGCACAGATACGCAGTATTTT. This translates into CASSLRGDGTDTQYF.

The V gene is TRBV7-9, the J gene TRBJ2-7; TRBD1 aligns across 7 bases. Per the germline V gene, CDR1 is SEHNR and CDR2 is FQNEAQ (reference sequence). Trimming removed 5 bases from V and 2 bases from J; junction bases left unmatched: 6. CDR3 length: 14 amino acids. The CDR3 reads CASSARDSTYEQYF. CDR3 coding DNA: TGTGCCAGCAGCGCCCGGGACAGCACCTACGAGCAGTACTTC.

This clonotype was counted ten times or more. J is TRBJ2-1 and V is TRBV24-1, with 10 bases aligning to TRBD2. Looked up from germline, CDR1 is KGHDR and CDR2 is SFDVKD. V was pared by 3 bases and J by 0 bases, with 4 bases of the junction left unmatched. This CDR3 spans 17 amino acids. The CDR3 sequence is CATSDIASGSSYNEQFF. The CDR3 DNA is TGTGCCACCAGTGATATAGCTAGCGGGAGCTCCTACAATGAGCAGTTCTTC.

Notes on this clonotype: The conserved phenylalanine or tryptophan is not found at the CDR3 terminus, so this likely reflects a read error. The chain links TRBV28 to TRBJ2-7, with no clear D. This CDR3 comprises 15 residues. CDR1 and CDR2 (germline): MDHEN, SYDVKM. The V gene lost 3 bases and the J gene lost 5 bases, with 17 bases spanning the gap. CDR3 nucleotide sequence: TGTGCCAGCAGTTTGGGTTCCGGCTCTCAGGACGAGCAGTACCTC. Its translation: CASSLGSGSQDEQYL.

This clonotype was seen many times. V usage is TRBV6-2 or TRBV6-3 and J usage is TRBJ2-3, with unresolved D. The CDR3 is 13 residues long. Germline V gene data show CDR1 as MNHEY and CDR2 as SVGEGT. V gave up 5 bases and J gave up 7 bases, with 13 bases separating them. The CDR3 sequence: CASSRFVRNTQYF. DNA for the CDR3: TGTGCCAGCAGTAGATTCGTGAGGAATACGCAGTATTTT.

The rearrangement joins TRBV6-5 to TRBJ2-5, with TRBD2 matching over 8 bases. Germline V gene data show CDR1 as MNHEY and CDR2 as SVGAGI. CDR3 length: 16 residues. V lost 2 bases and J lost 0; bases outside the gene matches: 5. The DNA for the CDR3 is TGTGCCAGCAGTTACAGCGCGGGGGGCAACCAAGAGACCCAGTACTTC. It translates to CASSYSAGGNQETQYF.

This clonotype turned up a few times. With a much larger clone just one base away, this may be a read error. This chain uses TRBV7-9 with TRBJ2-7; D is undetermined. Germline CDR1 is SEHNR and CDR2 is FQNEAQ (reference sequence). The CDR3 is 12 residues long. V was pared by 6 bases and J by 2 bases, with 8 bases between. CDR3 region: CASSPATYEQYF. As DNA, the CDR3 is TGTGCCAGCAGTCCAGCGACCTACGAGCAGTACTTC. Full variable domain (remainder filled in from reference TRBV7-9 and TRBJ2-7): DTGVSQNPRHKITKRGQNVTFRCDPISEHNRLYWYRQTLGQGPEFLTYFQNEAQLEKSRLLSDRFSAERPKGSFSTLEIQRTEQGDSAMYLCASSPATYEQYFGPGTRLTVT.

This clonotype has more than one count but fewer than ten. The CDR3 coding sequence is TGCGCCAGCAGCCAAGCTTTTGGGTTTTCCTACGAGCAGTACTTC. It is translated as CASSQAFGFSYEQYF. The V and J genes are TRBV4-3 and TRBJ2-7; D gene uncertain. Trimming pared 1 base from V and 1 base from J, leaving 11 bases between. The length of the CDR3 is 15 residues. Germline V lookup: CDR1 LGHNA, CDR2 YSLEER.

This chain joins TRBV19 and TRBJ1-1, with D perhaps matching TRBD1 (5 bases). The germline V gene encodes CDR1 LNHDA and CDR2 SQIVND (reference sequence). This CDR3 comprises 12 residues. V was trimmed by 3 bases and J by 5 bases, leaving 7 bases between them. The CDR3 protein is CASSIGATEAFF. CDR3 bases: TGTGCCAGTAGTATTGGGGCAACTGAAGCTTTCTTT.

This clonotype was counted many times. The CDR3 region has the DNA TGTGCCAGCAGCTTTGGGCAGAACTATGGCTACACCTTC. Translation: CASSFGQNYGYTF. This rearrangement joins TRBV5-8 to TRBJ1-2; no clear D gene. Between the trimmed V and J ends, which lost 2 bases and 2 bases, there was a span of 7 bases. Germline V gives CDR1 SGHTS, CDR2 YDEGEE. The CDR3 sequence is 13 residues long.

About this clonotype itself: This may be a read error: a much more frequent sequence differs by one nucleotide. CDR3 nucleotides: TGTGCCAGCAGCTTAGGGGAACGGTTTAGCACAGATTCGCAGTATTTT. The encoded protein is CASSLGERFSTDSQYF. V usage is TRBV7-2 and J usage is TRBJ2-3; unclear D gene. This CDR3 has 16 residues. Germline V gene lookup returns CDR1 SGHTA and CDR2 FQGNSA.

This clonotype occurred a few times. CDR3 sequence reads: CASSLISSGELFF. The CDR3 DNA reads TGTGCCAGCAGCCTAATTTCATCCGGGGAGCTGTTTTTT. The chain combines TRBV7-2 with TRBJ2-2, with D unresolved. The CDR3 spans 13 residues. The V gene lost 5 bases and the J gene lost 6 bases, with 10 bases spanning the gap. Germline V gene sequence: CDR1 SGHTA, CDR2 FQGNSA.

The gene calls are TRBV4-3 and TRBJ2-3, with a possible D match to TRBD1 (5 bases). The CDR3 is made up of 17 amino acids. V was clipped by 0 bases and J by 6 bases, with 19 bases between them. Germline assignment: CDR1 LGHNA and CDR2 YSLEER. The CDR3 is CASSQDLVRASRDTQYF. The CDR3 nucleotides are TGCGCCAGCAGCCAAGATCTGGTCAGGGCCTCCAGGGATACGCAGTATTTT.

This clonotype was counted many times. The DNA of the CDR3 is TGCAGCGTTGAGTGGCTAGAGAACACCGGGGAGCTGTTTTTT. Its protein is CSVEWLENTGELFF. This chain connects TRBV29-1 to TRBJ2-2; D is undetermined. CDR1 SQVTM and CDR2 ANQGSEA come from the germline V gene. The ends were cut back, 3 bases at V and 1 base at J, with 9 bases in the middle. The CDR3 runs 14 residues.